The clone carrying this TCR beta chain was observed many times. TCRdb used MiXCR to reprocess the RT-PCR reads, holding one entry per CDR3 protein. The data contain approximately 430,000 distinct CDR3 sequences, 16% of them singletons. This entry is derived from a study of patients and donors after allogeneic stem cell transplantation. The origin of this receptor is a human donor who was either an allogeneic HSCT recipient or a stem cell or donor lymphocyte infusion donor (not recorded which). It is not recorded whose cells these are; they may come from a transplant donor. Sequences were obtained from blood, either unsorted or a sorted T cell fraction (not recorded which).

CDR3 nucleotides: TGTGCCAGCAGTTTAAGGGACGGTGAGACCCAGTACTTC. It translates to CASSLRDGETQYF. The chain joins TRBV12-3 or TRBV12-4 to TRBJ2-5, with D possibly called TRBD1 or TRBD2 (5 bases each). The CDR3 is made up of 13 amino acids. Trimming took off 2 bases at V and 5 bases at J, with 9 bases between the two ends.